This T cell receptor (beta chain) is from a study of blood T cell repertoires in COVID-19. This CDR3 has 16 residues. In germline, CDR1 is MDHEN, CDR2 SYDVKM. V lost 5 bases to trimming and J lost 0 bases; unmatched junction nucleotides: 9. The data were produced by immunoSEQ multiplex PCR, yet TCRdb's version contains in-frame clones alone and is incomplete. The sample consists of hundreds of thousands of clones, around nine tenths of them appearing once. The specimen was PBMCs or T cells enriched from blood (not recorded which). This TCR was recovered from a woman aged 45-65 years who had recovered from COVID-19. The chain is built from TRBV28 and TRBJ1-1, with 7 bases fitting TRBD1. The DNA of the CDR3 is TGTGCCAGCAGTCGGACAGGAGCCATTATGAACACTGAAGCTTTCTTT. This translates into CASSRTGAIMNTEAFF.